These 3 T cell receptor beta chains share one sample of origin, sequenced in a study of cytomegalovirus exposure and HLA in healthy donors. Researchers ran the PCR with 60 Vbeta and 13 Jbeta primers. TCRdb keeps only in-frame clones here, not all; method: immunoSEQ multiplex PCR. In the table there are about 110,000 clones, more than 70% of which are singletons. Sequenced material: PBMCs. These receptors originate from a middle-aged man in good health and CMV-seronegative.

This chain joins TRBV9 and TRBJ2-5, with a weak D call TRBD2 (6 bases). The CDR3 is 16 amino acids. Germline V gives CDR1 SGDLS, CDR2 YYNGEE. V lost 3 bases to trimming and J lost 1 base, with 16 bases between them. In DNA form, the CDR3 reads TGTGCCAGCAGCGCCCCCCACCGGGGGAGCCAAGAGACCCAGTACTTC. Protein: CASSAPHRGSQETQYF. The full variable domain, with the rest looked up from reference TRBV9 and TRBJ2-5, is DSGVTQTPKHLITATGQRVTLRCSPRSGDLSVYWYQQSLDQGLQFLIQYYNGEERAKGNILERFSAQQFPDLHSELNLSSLELGDSALYFCASSAPHRGSQETQYFGPGTRLLVL.

The rearrangement uses TRBV6-6 and TRBJ1-1; 8 bases align to TRBD1. Germline assignment: CDR1 MNHNY and CDR2 SVGAGI (reference sequence). Trimming cost V 7 bases and J 2 bases; bases outside gene matches: 9. This CDR3 region has 15 residues. The CDR3 DNA is TGTGCCAGCACCCAAGGACAGGGCATTAACACTGAAGCTTTCTTT. Translated: CASTQGQGINTEAFF.

The chain has TRBV9 and TRBJ2-3; tentative D call: TRBD2 (5 bases). This CDR3 region has 14 residues. Germline assignment: CDR1 SGDLS and CDR2 YYNGEE. Between the trimmed V and J ends, which lost 2 bases and 1 base, there was a span of 8 bases. The CDR3 loop reads CASSVYGGTDTQYF. The CDR3 coding sequence is TGTGCCAGCAGCGTCTACGGGGGCACAGATACGCAGTATTTT.